Listed below are T cell receptor beta chains from one sample, sequenced in a study of CD8+ T cells in alopecia areata. Generated by immunoSEQ multiplex PCR, the TCRdb table keeps only in-frame clones and is missing some. In the table there are 150,000 or so clones, 85% to 90% of which are singletons. Specimen: CD8+ T cells sorted from blood, collected at week 4, from a patient treated with tofacitinib. These receptors came from a human donor with alopecia areata. The CDR3 runs from the conserved cysteine through the conserved F or W. D genes are given only for firm matches. Expanded clones get a size class; other rows say once, few or many, or leave the size out.

clone_size j_call v_call d_call cdr3_nt cdr3_aa
NA TRBJ2-7 TRBV11-2 NA TGTGCCAGCAGCTTTGGGGGCGAGCAGTACTTC CASSFGGEQYF
NA TRBJ1-3 TRBV27 NA TGTGCCAGCAGTTCGGGACCCGTTAGCTCTGGAAACACCATATATTTT CASSSGPVSSGNTIYF
NA TRBJ1-2 TRBV25-1 NA TGTGCCAGCAGTGACAGGTATAACTATGGCTACACCTTC CASSDRYNYGYTF
NA TRBJ2-1 TRBV9 TRBD1 TGTGCCAGCAGCTCCAACGAAATGACAGGGGGTCATGAGCAGTTCTTC CASSSNEMTGGHEQFF
NA TRBJ1-5 TRBV4-1 NA TGCGCCAGCAGCCAAAGCCCAGGGAGCAATCAGCCCCAGCATTTT CASSQSPGSNQPQHF
NA TRBJ2-2 TRBV29-1 NA TGCAGCGTTGAAGACCAGACAGACCGAGATCCCACCGGGGAGCTGTTTTTT CSVEDQTDRDPTGELFF
few TRBJ1-1 TRBV30 NA TGTGCCTGGAGCCCGGACAGCTACACTGAAGCTTTCTTT CAWSPDSYTEAFF
NA TRBJ2-7 TRBV7-9 TRBD1 TGTGCCAGCAGCACCACACCATCCGACAGGGCATCCTACGAGCAGTACTTC CASSTTPSDRASYEQYF
NA TRBJ1-5 TRBV9 NA TGTGCCAGCAGCGTCGGAAAGTATAGCAATCAGCCCCAGCATTTT CASSVGKYSNQPQHF
NA TRBJ1-5 TRBV4-1 NA TGCGCCAGCAGCCAAGATTTAGCGGACAATCAGCCCCAGCATTTT CASSQDLADNQPQHF
NA TRBJ2-3 TRBV14 NA TGTGCCAGCAGCCGCGGGGCAGATACGCAGTATTTT CASSRGADTQYF
NA TRBJ2-1 TRBV2 NA TGTGCCAGCAGTGACCTTAGCAATGAGCAGTTCTTC CASSDLSNEQFF
NA TRBJ2-7 TRBV6-5 TRBD1 TGTGCCACCTGGGACAGGGGGTTGGCCAACGAGCAGTACTTC CATWDRGLANEQYF
once TRBJ2-2 TRBV1 NA TGCACCAGGAAATGGGGAGTTCGGGCCACCGGGGAGCTGTTTTTT CTRKWGVRATGELFF
NA TRBJ2-1 TRBV19 NA TGTGCCAGTAGTATCGCGGCCAATGAGCAGTTCTTC CASSIAANEQFF
NA TRBJ2-5 TRBV29-1 NA TGCAGCGCACAGGGTAATCAAGAGACCCAGTACTTC CSAQGNQETQYF
NA TRBJ2-7 TRBV27 NA TGTGCCAGCATGGGTAGGGCAGGGACACTCTACGAGCAGTACTTC CASMGRAGTLYEQYF
NA TRBJ2-3 TRBV9 NA TGTGCCAGCAGCGCAAGCGGGAGCACAGATACGCAGTATTTT CASSASGSTDTQYF
NA TRBJ2-7 TRBV4-1 NA TGCGCCAGCAGCCAAGACTGGGGCAGTACCTACGAGCAGTACTTC CASSQDWGSTYEQYF
NA TRBJ1-1 TRBV14 NA TGTGCCAGCAGCCAAACGGGCGGTCACCTTGAAGCTTTCTTT CASSQTGGHLEAFF
NA TRBJ2-3 TRBV29-1 NA TGCAGCGTTGAAGAGACAGGCGCCCGCACAGATACGCAGTATTTT CSVEETGARTDTQYF
NA TRBJ2-5 TRBV7-6 TRBD2 TGTGCCAGCAGCCCGCTAGCGGGAGAGGGAGAGACCCAGTACTTC CASSPLAGEGETQYF
few TRBJ2-1 TRBV6-6 NA TGTGCCAGCAGTCAAGACCGACAGGCCTTCTACAATGAGCAGTTCTTC CASSQDRQAFYNEQFF
NA TRBJ1-1 TRBV19 NA TGTGCCAGTAGTCCCGGACAGATGAACACTGAAGCTTTCTTT CASSPGQMNTEAFF
NA TRBJ2-3 TRBV29-1 NA TGCAGCGCCTACGGGGGCCACACAGATACGCAGTATTTT CSAYGGHTDTQYF
NA TRBJ2-1 TRBV4-1 TRBD2 TGCGCCAGCAGCCAGTTACTAGCGGGAGGGCCGGGGAATGAGCAGTTCTTC CASSQLLAGGPGNEQFF
NA TRBJ1-1 TRBV6-6 NA TGTGCCAGCAGTCCCGGGGAGGACACTGAAGCTTTCTTT CASSPGEDTEAFF
NA TRBJ2-3 TRBV29-1 TRBD1 TGCAGCGCTAGGGGACAGGGAGGCACAGATACGCAGTATTTT CSARGQGGTDTQYF
once TRBJ2-7 TRBV4-1 NA TGCGCCAGCAGCCAAGTCTCGGGGAACTACGAGCAGTACTTC CASSQVSGNYEQYF
NA TRBJ1-1 TRBV27 NA TGTGCCAGCAGTCCGACAGGTCTGAACACTGAAGCTTTCTTT CASSPTGLNTEAFF
NA TRBJ2-6 TRBV6-6 NA TGTGCCAGCAGTTACGCGACACCATCTGGGGCCAACGTCCTGACTTTC CASSYATPSGANVLTF
NA TRBJ1-1 TRBV5-4 NA TGTGCCAGCAGCCGCCCAGGGGCCGATACTGAAGCTTTCTTT CASSRPGADTEAFF
NA TRBJ2-2 TRBV4-2 NA TGTGCCAGCAGCCAAGAAGGTCCAGCCGGGGAGCTGTTTTTT CASSQEGPAGELFF
NA TRBJ2-5 TRBV7-9 NA TGTGCCAGCAGCTTACCCAGGGCCCAAGAGACCCAGTACTTC CASSLPRAQETQYF
NA TRBJ2-1 TRBV7-8 NA TGTGCCAGCAGTACTAGGCGCAACAATGAGCAGTTCTTC CASSTRRNNEQFF
NA TRBJ2-1 TRBV29-1 TRBD2 TGCAGCGTTGTCGGGGGGTCCTACAATGAGCAGTTCTTC CSVVGGSYNEQFF
NA TRBJ2-2 TRBV5-6 NA TGTGCCAGCAGCTTGACCGGGGGAAACACCGGGGAGCTGTTTTTT CASSLTGGNTGELFF
NA TRBJ2-5 TRBV5-4 TRBD2 TGTGCCAGCAGCTTGGTGGTTGGACGGGAGGCGCACCAAGAGACCCAGTACTTC CASSLVVGREAHQETQYF
NA TRBJ2-1 TRBV11-1 NA TGTGCCAGCAGCTTAGTCGTTGGGCTAGTTTTGGGGAATGAGCAGTTCTTC CASSLVVGLVLGNEQFF
NA TRBJ2-7 TRBV7-9 NA TGTGCCAGCAGCTTAGGGCCCAACGAGCAGTACTTC CASSLGPNEQYF
NA TRBJ2-1 TRBV2 TRBD1 TGTGCCAGCAGGGGACAGGGGGTACGGGTCGGTGAGCAGTTCTTC CASRGQGVRVGEQFF